The rows below give T cell receptor beta chains drawn from one sample of a study of T cell changes during pregnancy in multiple sclerosis. Libraries were prepared by immunoSEQ multiplex PCR; TCRdb keeps only in-frame clonotypes and omits some of them. The sample has approximately 72,000 clones, 80% to 95% seen once. Sequencing was performed on peripheral blood, taken in the first trimester of pregnancy. The source of these receptors is a female donor in good health, enrolled as a control in a pregnancy study. CDR3s leave out the opening cysteine and the closing phenylalanine or tryptophan.

len | v_gene | CDR3aa
13 | TRBV7-9 | ASSLSGGVNEKLF
15 | TRBV5-4 | ASSPSSGRGRGETQY
13 | TRBV27 | ASSLSYGPYNEQF
13 | TRBV30 | AWSVLLAGADTQY
13 | TRBV5-5 | ASRGLDSYNEKLF
12 | TRBV30 | AEGRHRLCGELF
12 | TRBV9 | ASSPGTGVEKPF
17 | TRBV4-1 | ASSQDNGQGPPGANVLT
13 | TRBV7-8 | ASSLGTGGPYEQY
14 | TRBV5-1 | ASSPQAPHLNYGYT
10 | TRBV6-6 | ASSFSRDTQY